These 31 T cell receptor beta chains came from one sample sequenced in a study of blood T cell repertoires in COVID-19. Only in-frame clones appear in the TCRdb table, and some are missing; sequencing was by immunoSEQ multiplex PCR. This sample yields about 23,000 clones, of which about 80% are seen a single time; 40% to 60% belongs to the top ten. The material sequenced was peripheral blood. The receptors come from a man between 65 and 80 years old with acute or convalescent COVID-19.

The chain uses TRBV7-2 and TRBJ2-7; 8 bases line up with TRBD2. The CDR3 is 14 amino acids. Germline V lookup: CDR1 SGHTA, CDR2 FQGNSA. V gave up 3 bases and J gave up 3 bases; unmatched junction bases: 4. CDR3 in DNA: TGTGCCAGCAGCTTGACGACTAGCGTCTACGAGCAGTACTTC. As protein: CASSLTTSVYEQYF.

The chain couples TRBV30 to TRBJ2-3, with a possible D match to TRBD1 (5 bases). V lost 2 bases and J 4 bases, leaving 19 bases between the germline ends. The CDR3 covers 16 residues. Per germline, CDR1 GTSNPN and CDR2 SVGIG (reference sequence). The CDR3 nucleotides read TGTGCCTGGAGTCCTCACACTAATTGGGGCGCAGATACGCAGTATTTT. Residues: CAWSPHTNWGADTQYF.

V is TRBV9 and J is TRBJ2-7, with 7 bases aligning to TRBD1. CDR1 is SGDLS, CDR2 YYNGEE, per germline. The V and J ends lost 3 bases and 6 bases, in that order; junction bases with no gene match: 9. This CDR3 contains 14 residues. This CDR3 reads CASSATGQFFEQYF. Here the CDR3 DNA reads TGTGCCAGCAGCGCTACGGGACAGTTCTTCGAGCAGTACTTC.

Comment on this clone: The identical CDR3 is also encoded by other nucleotide sequences in the sample. The chain couples TRBV18 to TRBJ1-5; a weak D match, TRBD1 (5 bases). The germline V gene encodes CDR1 KGHSH and CDR2 LQKENI. The V end was cut by 3 bases, the J end by 7 bases, with 13 bases between. The CDR3 covers 14 residues. CDR3 sequence (DNA): TGTGCCAGCTCACCGGGTGGGGGGAACCAGCCCCAGCATTTT. This sequence encodes CASSPGGGNQPQHF.

This sequence joins TRBV7-9 and TRBJ1-3; D gene uncertain. The CDR3 runs 18 residues. The germline gives CDR1 SEHNR, CDR2 FQNEAQ (reference sequence). Trimming cost V 1 base and J 0 bases, with 16 bases left between them. The CDR3 spells CASSLEINSRGSGNTIYF. CDR3 bases: TGTGCCAGCAGCTTAGAGATCAATTCTCGGGGCTCTGGAAACACCATATATTTT.

The CDR3 DNA reads TGTGCCAGCAGCTTGTGGACAGTTAGCAATCAGCCCCAGCATTTT. Translating it yields CASSLWTVSNQPQHF. This rearrangement joins TRBV5-5 to TRBJ1-5, with D perhaps matching TRBD1 (6 bases). V was trimmed by 1 base and J by 0 bases, leaving 8 bases between them. Germline CDR1 and CDR2: SGHKS and YYEKEE (reference sequence). The CDR3 runs 15 residues.

The V call is TRBV7-9, the J call TRBJ2-1, with 12 bases aligning to TRBD2. The trim removed 3 bases at V and 9 bases at J, leaving 3 bases unmatched. This CDR3 has 14 amino acids. Germline V gene sequence: CDR1 SEHNR, CDR2 FQNEAQ (reference sequence). Written as DNA, the CDR3 is TGTGCCAGCAGCTTGAAGACTAGCGGGAGTGAGCAGTTCTTC. Protein product: CASSLKTSGSEQFF. The full variable domain, with the rest looked up from reference TRBV7-9 and TRBJ2-1, is DTGVSQNPRHKITKRGQNVTFRCDPISEHNRLYWYRQTLGQGPEFLTYFQNEAQLEKSRLLSDRFSAERPKGSFSTLEIQRTEQGDSAMYLCASSLKTSGSEQFFGPGTRLTVL.

The V call is TRBV3-1 (or the pseudogene TRBV3-2), the J call TRBJ2-3; TRBD2 agrees at 8 bases. The ends lost 4 bases at V and 5 bases at J; junction bases unmatched: 8. Per germline, CDR1 LGHDT and CDR2 YNNKEL (reference sequence). CDR3 length: 15 amino acids. This CDR3 reads CASSPSRGGIDTQYF. As DNA, the CDR3 is TGTGCCAGCAGCCCCTCTCGCGGGGGGATAGATACGCAGTATTTT.

This clone was seen only once. The rearrangement links TRBV27 to TRBJ2-7, with TRBD1 as a possible D gene (6 bases). The V gene's germline CDR1 is MNHEY and CDR2 SMNVEV (reference sequence). This CDR3 contains 15 residues. Trimming pared 4 bases from V and 5 bases from J, leaving 18 bases between. The CDR3 here is CASSWIQGTRHEQYF. The DNA for the CDR3 is TGTGCCAGCAGTTGGATACAGGGAACAAGGCACGAGCAGTACTTC.

J is TRBJ2-2 and V is TRBV6-5; possibly TRBD1 for D (5 bases). Germline V gives CDR1 MNHEY, CDR2 SVGAGI. This CDR3 is built from 14 residues. V shed 6 bases and J shed 0 bases, with 8 bases lying between them. DNA for the CDR3: TGTGCCAGCAGGCAGACAGCGAACACCGGGGAGCTGTTTTTT. Translation gives CASRQTANTGELFF.

In this sample, this clone turned up once. The chain carries TRBV24-1 and TRBJ1-2; no clear D gene. Germline V lookup: CDR1 KGHDR, CDR2 SFDVKD. V was cut by 3 bases and J by 5 bases, with 6 bases left in between. This CDR3 comprises 12 residues. The CDR3 DNA reads as TGTGCCACCAGTGATCAAGAGTATGGCTACACCTTC. Protein sequence: CATSDQEYGYTF.

The chain carries TRBV27 and TRBJ1-4; a weak D match, TRBD1 (5 bases). The length of the CDR3 is 13 residues. Germline V gene lookup returns CDR1 MNHEY and CDR2 SMNVEV (reference sequence). V lost 11 bases and J 8 bases, leaving 18 bases between the germline ends. The CDR3 DNA sequence: TGTGCCGGTATTGCCAGGGACTGGGAAAAACTGTTTTTT. Translating it yields CAGIARDWEKLFF.

The chain couples TRBV18 to TRBJ1-2, with a weak D call TRBD1 (6 bases). V was cut by 2 bases and J by 6 bases, with 16 bases left in between. Germline CDR1 is KGHSH and CDR2 is LQKENI. The CDR3 is 15 amino acids. CDR3 amino acids: CASSPSQGKLDGYTF. As DNA, the CDR3 is TGTGCCAGCTCACCATCGCAGGGGAAATTAGATGGCTACACCTTC.

The V call is TRBV4-2, the J call TRBJ1-6; no clear D. The CDR3 is made up of 15 amino acids. Germline values: CDR1 LGHNA, CDR2 YNFKEQ. Trimming stripped 2 bases from V and 10 bases from J, with 15 bases between. In DNA, the CDR3 is TGTGCCAGCAGCCAAACCTGGTCGGGGAACTCACCCCTCCACTTT. Protein product: CASSQTWSGNSPLHF.

This chain joins TRBV5-1 and TRBJ2-1; 9 bases are shared with TRBD1. The CDR3 loop spans 15 amino acids. J lost 7 bases, V lost 2 bases, and 7 bases had no gene match. Germline CDR1 SGHRS, CDR2 YFSETQ. DNA of the CDR3: TGCGCCAGCAGCTTACAGGGGGCTGTTGAGAATGAGCAGTTCTTC. This translates into CASSLQGAVENEQFF.

The V and J genes are TRBV5-4 and TRBJ1-4; a possible D gene is TRBD1 (5 bases). The CDR3 sequence is 13 residues long. Germline assignment: CDR1 SGHNT and CDR2 YYREEE (reference sequence). Trimming left V 4 bases short and J 7 bases short, with 11 bases between. CDR3 sequence (DNA): TGTGCCAGCAGCCCGGGGGGGGGTGAAAAACTGTTTTTT. Amino acid sequence: CASSPGGGEKLFF. The full variable domain, with the rest looked up from reference TRBV5-4 and TRBJ1-4, is ETGVTQSPTHLIKTRGQQVTLRCSSQSGHNTVSWYQQALGQGPQFIFQYYREEENGRGNFPPRFSGLQFPNYSSELNVNALELDDSALYLCASSPGGGEKLFFGSGTQLSVL.

This chain links TRBV19 with TRBJ2-5; 10 nucleotides line up with TRBD1. The CDR3 has 15 amino acids. Trimming removed 1 base from V and 4 bases from J; junction bases left unmatched: 3. Germline assignment: CDR1 LNHDA and CDR2 SQIVND (reference sequence). The CDR3 coding sequence is TGTGCCAGTAGTATAGCACGGACAGGGGGAGAGACCCAGTACTTC. Translation gives CASSIARTGGETQYF.

This clone was detected once. This rearrangement joins TRBV19 to TRBJ2-7, with D unresolved. The CDR3 loop spans 13 amino acids. From germline, CDR1 is LNHDA and CDR2 SQIVND (reference sequence). Trimming shortened V by 1 base and J by 3 bases, and 7 bases separated the two germline ends. CDR3 in amino acids: CASSIGRSYEQYF. CDR3 nucleotide sequence: TGTGCCAGTAGTATAGGCCGTAGCTACGAGCAGTACTTC.

The CDR3 here is CASSQRWTSGATPLETQYF. CDR3 DNA: TGTGCCAGCAGCCAAAGGTGGACTAGCGGGGCTACCCCATTAGAGACCCAGTACTTC. This sequence joins TRBV14 and TRBJ2-5, with 12 bases matching TRBD2. CDR1 SGHDN and CDR2 FVKESK come from the germline V gene. This CDR3 is built from 19 residues. Trimming cost V 2 bases and J 4 bases; bases outside gene matches: 14.

V and J are TRBV6-5 and TRBJ1-2; the D is unclear. Germline V gene lookup returns CDR1 MNHEY and CDR2 SVGAGI. The CDR3 consists of 12 residues. Trimming cost V 8 bases and J 4 bases, with 11 bases left between them. In DNA form, the CDR3 reads TGTGCCAGCGGCACAAATCGCTATGGCTACACCTTC. Translation gives CASGTNRYGYTF.

V gene TRBV28 combines with J gene TRBJ1-4; TRBD1 is a possible D gene (5 bases). V was pared by 10 bases and J by 8 bases, with 17 bases between. In germline, CDR1 is MDHEN, CDR2 SYDVKM. The CDR3 length is 13 residues. Written as DNA, the CDR3 is TGTGCCACCGACGGGGGTTTGAAAGAAAAACTGTTTTTT. Translated: CATDGGLKEKLFF.

This clone was seen only a few times. The chain recombines TRBV27 with TRBJ1-4, with unresolved D. The CDR3 consists of 12 residues. V lost 6 bases and J lost 8, with 10 bases in between. Germline values: CDR1 MNHEY, CDR2 SMNVEV (reference sequence). In DNA, the CDR3 is TGTGCCAGCAGGGGAGTAGGGGAAAAACTGTTTTTT. It specifies CASRGVGEKLFF.

The chain carries TRBV5-4 and TRBJ2-7, with TRBD2 matching over 10 bases. CDR1 is SGHNT, CDR2 YYREEE, per germline (reference sequence). The V and J ends lost 4 bases and 3 bases, in that order; junction bases with no gene match: 7. The CDR3 contains 15 residues. CDR3 bases: TGTGCCAGCAGCCGCGAAACTAGCGGGGTCTACGAGCAGTACTTC. It yields the protein CASSRETSGVYEQYF.

The chain uses TRBV6-1 and TRBJ2-5, with TRBD2 identical over 7 bases. V trimming: 1 base; J trimming: 5 bases; junction bases outside the gene matches: 7. This CDR3 region has 15 residues. Looked up from germline, CDR1 is MNHNS and CDR2 is SASEGT. The CDR3 coding sequence is TGTGCCAGCAGTGAAGGGACGGGAGGTTGGGAGACCCAGTACTTC. Protein: CASSEGTGGWETQYF.

This chain connects TRBV7-9 to TRBJ1-4; 7 bases line up with TRBD1. V trimming: 0 bases; J trimming: 10 bases; junction bases outside the gene matches: 5. The CDR3 covers 14 residues. Germline V CDR1 and CDR2: SEHNR, FQNEAQ (reference sequence). The CDR3 coding sequence is TGTGCCAGCAGCTTAGCAGGGGGCGAGATAAAACTGTTTTTT. Translating gives CASSLAGGEIKLFF. Based on the CDR3 plus reference TRBV7-9 and TRBJ1-4, the full variable domain is DTGVSQNPRHKITKRGQNVTFRCDPISEHNRLYWYRQTLGQGPEFLTYFQNEAQLEKSRLLSDRFSAERPKGSFSTLEIQRTEQGDSAMYLCASSLAGGEIKLFFGSGTQLSVL.

This chain uses TRBV6-5 with TRBJ1-5; D gene unclear. Germline V lookup: CDR1 MNHEY, CDR2 SVGAGI. This CDR3 comprises 14 residues. Trimming removed 6 bases from V and 0 bases from J, with 9 bases in between. In DNA form, the CDR3 reads TGTGCCAGCAGCACAACGTATAGCAATCAGCCCCAGCATTTT. Protein: CASSTTYSNQPQHF.

V gene TRBV28 combines with J gene TRBJ1-2; D is unclear. This CDR3 has 12 amino acids. V lost 4 bases and J lost 10, with 13 bases in between. The germline CDR1 and CDR2 sequences are MDHEN and SYDVKM. The CDR3 nucleotides read TGTGCCAGCAGTTCAGGTAACGCTGTCTACACCTTC. This gives the protein CASSSGNAVYTF.

Here the CDR3 reads CASSPGQASKNIQYF. The CDR3 DNA is TGTGCCAGCAGCCCCGGACAGGCCTCCAAAAACATTCAGTACTTC. The chain carries TRBV6-5 and TRBJ2-4; 7 bases are a match to TRBD1. The CDR3 spans 15 residues. From germline, CDR1 is MNHEY and CDR2 SVGAGI. J gave up 2 bases and V 6 bases, and 7 bases lay outside the gene matches.

The chain couples TRBV19 to TRBJ2-1, with TRBD1 matching 10 bases. The junction had 5 bases not matched to a gene; V was cut back by 3 bases and J by 6 bases. CDR3 length: 15 amino acids. Germline V lookup: CDR1 LNHDA, CDR2 SQIVND (reference sequence). CDR3: CASSMDRGFGNEQFF. In nucleotides, the CDR3 is TGTGCCAGTAGTATGGACAGGGGGTTCGGCAATGAGCAGTTCTTC.

The chain has TRBV2 and TRBJ2-3; the match to TRBD2 covers 13 bases. V lost 6 bases and J lost 5; bases outside the gene matches: 5. The CDR3 totals 15 residues. From germline, CDR1 is SNHLY and CDR2 FYNNEI. In DNA form, the CDR3 reads TGTGCCAGCAGCACTAGCGGGGGGGCCTTAGATACGCAGTATTTT. Translated, it gives CASSTSGGALDTQYF.

This clone was detected a few times. This sequence joins TRBV18 and TRBJ1-5, with D hard to call. With 3 bases removed from V and 2 bases from J, the gap between germline ends came to 8 bases. Per germline, CDR1 KGHSH and CDR2 LQKENI. The CDR3 has 14 residues. Here the CDR3 reads CASSPYGGNQPQHF. In DNA, the CDR3 is TGTGCCAGCTCACCCTACGGGGGCAATCAGCCCCAGCATTTT.